These T cell receptor beta chains were read from a single sample in a study of T-cell reconstitution after alpha-beta-depleted transplantation in children. TCRdb analysed the PCR reads with MiXCR anew, one entry per CDR3 protein. This table holds about 400,000 distinct CDR3 sequences, about a fifth found once. Sequencing used PBMCs from the stem cell graft donor, obtained from the stem cell graft. The receptors were sampled from a human donor who donated a stem cell graft to a child with acute myeloid leukemia. Each CDR3 is given with its conserved first and last residue. A D gene is named only where the DNA matches it firmly. A row's size may be missing; if present it is once, few, many or a size class.

TGTGCCAGCAGCGTAAATAAGGACAGGGCTTCACCCCTCCACTTT | CASSVNKDRASPLHF | TRBJ1-6 | TRBV9 | - | TRBD1
TGTGCCACCAGCTACGAGGGGGTAGCGGGTACAGATACGCAGTATTTT | CATSYEGVAGTDTQYF | TRBJ2-3 | TRBV24-1 | - | -
TGCGCCAGCAGCTTGGCCTCGGAGCCCGGCGAGGCTTTCTTT | CASSLASEPGEAFF | TRBJ1-1 | TRBV5-1 | many | -
TGCGCCAGCAGCCACCCCGGGACAGGGGCCCCCAATGAGCAGTTCTTC | CASSHPGTGAPNEQFF | TRBJ2-1 | TRBV4-1 | once | TRBD1
TGTGCCAGCGAAAAACCCACAGGCTCCTACAATGAGCAGTTCTTC | CASEKPTGSYNEQFF | TRBJ2-1 | TRBV28 | few | -
TGTGCCAGCAGTTACTCGTTGGGTCACAGAGATACGCAGTATTTT | CASSYSLGHRDTQYF | TRBJ2-3 | TRBV6-5 | - | -
TGTGCCAGCGGATTAGGACCCACCTACGAGCAGTACTTC | CASGLGPTYEQYF | TRBJ2-7 | TRBV27 | many | -
TGCAGCGTCCCAGGGTCGGGACACCCGAACACTGAAGCTTTCTTT | CSVPGSGHPNTEAFF | TRBJ1-1 | TRBV29-1 | many | -
TGCAGCATCCGCGGCACTAGCCACATAGTCGACAATGAGCAGTTCTTC | CSIRGTSHIVDNEQFF | TRBJ2-1 | TRBV29-1 | many | -
TGTGCCAGCAGTGAATGGGGCTCCTACAATGAGCAGTTCTTC | CASSEWGSYNEQFF | TRBJ2-1 | TRBV2 | few | -
TGCAGCGTTGAAGAAGCAGGATCCGAGCAGTACTTC | CSVEEAGSEQYF | TRBJ2-7 | TRBV29-1 | many | -
TGTGCCAGCACCCGCCCCGGGGGGGTCTACAATGAGCAGTTCTTC | CASTRPGGVYNEQFF | TRBJ2-1 | TRBV12-3/TRBV12-4 | few | TRBD2
TGTGCCAGCAGTTATGGGCAGGGGTACACCGGGGAGCTGTTTTTT | CASSYGQGYTGELFF | TRBJ2-2 | TRBV12-3/TRBV12-4 | many | -
TGTGCCAGCAGCTTCCTTACGGTCGGGTCAGGGTTAAACTATGGCTACACCTTC | CASSFLTVGSGLNYGYTF | TRBJ1-2 | TRBV11-1 | few | -
TGTGCCAGCAGTTACTCGCCGGGGTCCTACAATGAGCAGTTCTTC | CASSYSPGSYNEQFF | TRBJ2-1 | TRBV6-5 | - | -
TGTGCCAGCAGTTCTGTAGCGGGAGGGCCGGGCCATGAGCAGTTCTTC | CASSSVAGGPGHEQFF | TRBJ2-1 | TRBV12-3/TRBV12-4 | few | TRBD2
TGCGCCAGCACGGAGACGGTCAGCACAGATACGCAGTATTTT | CASTETVSTDTQYF | TRBJ2-3 | TRBV5-1 | - | -
TGCAGTGCAACCACCCCTAGCGGGATTTACAATGAGCAGTTCTTC | CSATTPSGIYNEQFF | TRBJ2-1 | TRBV20-1 | many | TRBD2
TGCGCCAGCAGTGAGAGGCCAGTAACTAGCGGAGTAACAGATACGCAGTATTTT | CASSERPVTSGVTDTQYF | TRBJ2-3 | TRBV10-2 | few | TRBD2
TGTGCCAGCAGCCTTACTAGCGTTGACTCCTACAATGAGCAGTTCTTC | CASSLTSVDSYNEQFF | TRBJ2-1 | TRBV7-9 | - | TRBD2
TGTGCCAGCAGTCTGATGAACAGGCACTATGGCTACACCTTC | CASSLMNRHYGYTF | TRBJ1-2 | TRBV28 | many | -
TGCAGTGCTAGAGATCAGGGGACTAGCGGACACACAGATACGCAGTATTTT | CSARDQGTSGHTDTQYF | TRBJ2-3 | TRBV20-1 | once | TRBD2
TGTGCCATCAACGGGGGGAGGAATGAGCAGTTCTTC | CAINGGRNEQFF | TRBJ2-1 | TRBV10-3 | many | TRBD2
TGCAGTGCCCGATCGGACAGAAACGCAAACTATGGCTACACCTTC | CSARSDRNANYGYTF | TRBJ1-2 | TRBV20-1 | - | -
TGTGCCATCAGTGTGGAGCGGGAGCGTACCGGGGAGCTGTTTTTT | CAISVERERTGELFF | TRBJ2-2 | TRBV10-3 | - | TRBD2
TGTGCCAGCAGCCCCGACAGGGGATTCTACGAGCAGTACTTC | CASSPDRGFYEQYF | TRBJ2-7 | TRBV7-6 | many | TRBD1
TGTGCCAGCAGCCGCGACAGGGCTAACTATGGCTACACCTTC | CASSRDRANYGYTF | TRBJ1-2 | TRBV6-1 | many | TRBD1
TGTGCCAGCAGTTTACAGAGAAACACCATATATTTT | CASSLQRNTIYF | TRBJ1-3 | TRBV12-3/TRBV12-4 | few | -
TGTGCCAGCACCCTGGGACAGTTAGCCAAAAACATTCAGTACTTC | CASTLGQLAKNIQYF | TRBJ2-4 | TRBV12-3/TRBV12-4 | few | TRBD1
TGTGCCAGCAGTCAAAAGGGACAACCAAGTGTGGATACGCAGTATTTT | CASSQKGQPSVDTQYF | TRBJ2-3 | TRBV4-2 | - | -
TGTGCCAGCAGTTTAGCTTCAGGGGTGGATGGCTACACCTTC | CASSLASGVDGYTF | TRBJ1-2 | TRBV12-3/TRBV12-4 | - | -
TGCAGCGTTGAAGGAGAACAGGGGAAAAGCTACGAGCAGTACTTC | CSVEGEQGKSYEQYF | TRBJ2-7 | TRBV29-1 | - | TRBD1
TGCGCCAGCAGCTCGAATGATGGGGCGTCAGTGGATTGGGGATACAATGAGCAGTTCTTC | CASSSNDGASVDWGYNEQFF | TRBJ2-1 | TRBV5-1 | - | -
TGCGCCAGCAGCCTCCCGGGACAGGGGCGGTACGAGCAGTACTTC | CASSLPGQGRYEQYF | TRBJ2-7 | TRBV4-1 | - | TRBD1
TGCAGCGTTGACTACAGGGCCCCCGGGGAGCTGTTTTTT | CSVDYRAPGELFF | TRBJ2-2 | TRBV29-1 | few | -
TGTGCCAGCAGCCCGACAGGGTTCAGGGACAATGAGCAGTTCTTC | CASSPTGFRDNEQFF | TRBJ2-1 | TRBV7-2 | - | TRBD1